This T cell receptor beta chain was captured in a study of cytomegalovirus exposure and HLA in healthy donors (dated by TCRdb to about 2017). About the investigation overall: An earlier analysis of some 550 of the donors reported roughly 270 Gb of sequence data and 100 million to 140 million unique TCR beta sequences from approximately 180 million T cells. Of the 300 to 450 genotyped donors, 80% to 90% were placed in the genetic ancestry cluster associated with self-reported Caucasian donors. Besides the first cohort of under 700 subjects, a separate validation cohort made up of around 120 different subjects was used. The T cell repertoires of several hundred subjects were profiled by immunosequencing and related to cytomegalovirus serostatus. Among around 400 genotyped donors of the cohort, an average of around 220,000 unique TCR beta nucleotide sequences was sequenced per donor, of which about 19% were non-productive. In a later analysis, previously published TCR beta repertoires from 666 donors were re-analyzed and high-resolution HLA genotyping was added so that TCR occurrence patterns could be studied. Typing coverage varied by locus: about 620-630 donors for A, B, C, DRB1 and DQB1; more than 500 for DQA1; about 590 for DPA1; 450 to 480 for DPB1. In an earlier analysis of 500 to 650 of the donors, high-throughput TCR beta sequencing was used to judge whether each TCR beta V gene segment behaved as functional or pseudogenic. To predict cytomegalovirus infection status, the study brought together high-throughput TCR immunosequencing, statistical association of individual TCRs with disease status, and machine learning. The study aimed to test whether cataloging public T cell receptors could reveal signatures of past pathogen exposure. All discovery cohort repertoires had been generated on a single sequencing platform. In a later genetic analysis, genome-wide SNP genotypes for about 55% of the roughly 700 donors were used, and that subset was treated as a discovery cohort. Donor age, sex, ethnicity and CMV serostatus were compiled alongside the repertoire data. About 5 DR-DQ haplotypes were handled as single units for association and clustering, since linkage in the cohort was strong. HLA typing included class I and class II loci at four-digit resolution. An early release covering about 600 HLA-typed donors comprised 250 to 350 gigabases of sequencing data and some 79 million unique TCR sequences. The later analysis used no new phenotypic data to find candidate immune exposures, relying instead on TCR beta sequences and their occurrence across donors. The investigation overall reported the following: A later genetic analysis reported fewer N-insertions in productive TCRs among donors in an Asian-associated ancestry cluster than the roughly 620-donor mean. A later analysis reported that several top co-occurrence clusters appeared linked to parvovirus B19, influenza, CMV and Epstein-Barr virus. Immune exposure information for the cohort was limited to CMV serostatus. A later genetic analysis associated a missense DCLRE1C variant with V-gene and J-gene trimming of TCR beta chains, and an independent cohort replicated the association. A few of the identified cytomegalovirus-associated TCR beta chains were confirmed in vitro to be specific for cytomegalovirus antigens. The classifier was reported to diagnose cytomegalovirus status with high specificity and sensitivity in both the original and validation cohorts. Approximately 18 rarely observed V segments, including chromosome 9 orphons, were excluded from the earlier analysis of several hundred of the donors because counts were too low. HLA typing was unavailable for some donors at each locus, so association tests used only the typed subset. The 87-base-pair reads could not distinguish some IMGT-functional V segments, including TRBV6-2 and TRBV6-3, so those segments were excluded. Correlated functional status among segregating V segments might reflect linkage disequilibrium, but an unknown experimental factor could not be ruled out. In a later analysis, HLA-associated TCR beta chains showed more clonal expansion and lower generation probabilities than non-associated chains that were equally common. In a later analysis, the rate of TCR association differed among HLA loci, with DRB1 alleles having the most associated TCRs and HLA-C alleles having the fewest. The cohort was sequenced for TCR beta chains only, and without alpha or paired-chain data the features that could be detected were limited. Most TCR sequences were observed very rarely across donors, whereas some public TCRs were present in many individuals. When HLA alleles, especially DR and DQ, strongly co-occurred, TCR associations were difficult to assign to individual alleles. A further reported finding was that TCR beta sequences accurately predicted the HLA-A and HLA-B alleles for most subjects in the first cohort. The study gave a list of 150 to 200 TCR beta chains associated with cytomegalovirus. Broadly in line with IMGT annotations, most TCR beta V segments showed up in productive rearrangements about 90% or about 30% of the time in an earlier analysis of around 550 of the donors. A cluster of highly shared sequence variants was judged likely to represent a technical artifact of the sequencing pipeline. The presence/absence analyses assumed that sequencing depth was roughly uniform across donors, and that assumption may not be true. In a later analysis, most CMV-associated TCR beta chains were found to appear HLA-restricted, with HLA associations seemingly driven largely by CMV exposure. The authors suggested that the approach could potentially be extended to other disease states and immunological phenotypes. A later analysis associated some 17,000 TCR beta sequences with specific HLA alleles at a false discovery rate of 0.05.

Worth noting for this clone: It has no known antigen specificity. Per-base qualities were not stored, and no clone one base away is much larger.

CDR1 SNHLY and CDR2 FYNNEI are derived from the germline V gene. The CDR3, cysteine through phenylalanine, is 14 amino acids long. Only CDR3 DNA is held: 42 bases, read in frame from base 1. The germline V and J ends show losses of 7 bases and 2 bases respectively, and no gene match explains 5 bases of the junction. The library came from the immunoSEQ multiplex PCR assay. The multiplex PCR relied on a mix of 60 forward primers for TCR Vbeta segments and 13 reverse primers for TCR Jbeta segments. Amplification of the CDR3 region of rearranged TCR beta genes was performed with a multiplex PCR assay on genomic DNA. Amplified TCR beta libraries were sequenced as 87-base-pair reads on the Illumina HiSeq System. On the authors' methods: A later analysis tallied approximately 87 million unique TCR beta chains across the 550 to 850 repertoires, and around 9.9 million of those chains were shared by two or more donors. Raw reads were error-corrected and collapsed into unique sequences with a nearest-neighbor algorithm that merged closely related sequences to remove PCR and sequencing errors. CDR3 sequences were aligned to IMGT reference sequences to assign V, D and J gene segments. For a sequence to be retained, a match of at least six nucleotides to both a V gene segment and a J gene segment was required. A rearrangement counted as productive if the CDR3 had no stop codons and remained in frame with V and J, and every other rearrangement counted as non-productive. CDR3 was defined according to IMGT convention as the region running from the second conserved V-encoded cysteine to the conserved J-encoded phenylalanine. The earlier analysis of about 570 of the donors excluded any sequence lacking an unambiguous match to a single V gene segment. An earlier analysis of 587 of the donors called V segments functional above 56.7% productive rearrangements and segregating when the between-donor standard deviation exceeded 5%. To diagnose cytomegalovirus status from the catalog of TCR beta chain sequences, a statistical classification framework was built. In a later analysis, V and J genes were assigned by comparing TCR nucleotide sequences against IMGT/GENE-DB human TR gene sequences. In a later analysis, CDR3 sequences and most-parsimonious VDJ recombination scenarios were assigned using the TCRdist pipeline. A later analysis defined each TCR beta chain by its CDR3 amino acid sequence plus V-gene family, and excluded reads lacking a unique V-gene family. As a way to deal with suspected cross-contamination and a sequencing artifact, a later analysis dropped roughly 600 nucleotide sequences that were highly shared and had low generation probability. In a later analysis, a clonal expansion index for each public chain was calculated from normalized within-repertoire ranks of inferred template counts. In a later analysis, generation probabilities were computed with a VDJ recombination model fitted to out-of-frame rearrangements, and the resulting probabilities were checked against IGoR. In a later analysis, TCR-TCR, TCR-HLA and TCR-CMV co-occurrence was scored with hypergeometric tests, and a repertoire-size bias correction was applied to TCR pairs. False discovery rates were estimated in a later analysis by permuting HLA or CMV assignments 20 times. In a later analysis, co-occurring TCRs were grouped with DBSCAN, and TCRdist sequence similarity was added when clustering was performed within HLA-allele-positive subsets. Repertoires with fewer than 30,000 or more than 120,000 public chains, plus five repertoires with anomalous nucleotide sharing, were excluded from co-occurrence clustering. Not all clones reach the TCRdb copy of this immuneACCESS table, which keeps in-frame sequences only. Checked studies attribute under half of the gap to unresolved V genes and leave the rest unexplained. V and J calls plus clone size are reproduced from that table; the DNA served to infer D and trimming. For this sample the table gives some 150,000 clones, of which roughly 77% were detected only once. Together, the top ten hold 3.5% to 5% of the sample.

In total, roughly 670 healthy bone marrow donors made up the cohort. At the time of sampling, every cohort member was nominally healthy, though immune exposures that went unrecorded were likely present. The donor tested CMV seronegative, placing the donor among the 350 or so seronegative members of the cohort. A peripheral blood sample was provided by each donor, and peripheral blood mononuclear cells were used for TCR beta sequencing. Genomic DNA extraction from the blood cell samples was performed with the Qiagen DNeasy Blood Extraction Kit. The sequence was collected from a male donor in good health and CMV-seronegative. The sequenced sample consisted of PBMCs. The chain was built from TRBV2 and TRBJ2-3, and 8 junction bases match TRBD1. DNA sequence: TGTGCCAGCAACCTCAGGGGGCTCACAGATACGCAGTATTTT. Translation gives CASNLRGLTDTQYF.